Presented here are 23 T cell receptor beta chains from one specimen sequenced in a study of Ad26.COV2.S vaccination and SARS-CoV-2 variants. Assay: immunoSEQ multiplex PCR; the TCRdb copy retains only in-frame clones and omits some. The repertoire holds hundreds of thousands of clones, around 89% seen once, with about 1.5% in the top ten. Treatment given: roughly 20 received Ad26.COV2.S at low or high dose, single or two shots; about 5 received placebo; per-sample allocation not given. Sampling happened 63 days after the first vaccine or placebo injection. Material: peripheral blood, obtained in a trial of Ad26.COV2.S vaccine versus placebo. These receptors were collected from a person between 18 and 59 years old who received the Ad26.COV2.S COVID-19 vaccine or a placebo.

CDR3 residues: CASGRARSSYNEQFF. The CDR3 nucleotides read TGTGCCAGCGGGCGGGCCCGGAGCTCCTACAATGAGCAGTTCTTC. The V and J genes are TRBV7-3 and TRBJ2-1, with D perhaps TRBD2 (5 bases). The CDR3 is 15 amino acids. V was pared by 8 bases and J by 0 bases, with 14 bases between. Germline CDR1 and CDR2: SGHTA and FQGTGA.

The V call is TRBV24-1, the J call TRBJ2-1; 14 bases align to TRBD2. After removal of 10 bases from V and 2 bases from J, the junction contained 3 bases not matched to a gene. Germline values: CDR1 KGHDR, CDR2 SFDVKD. CDR3 length equals 15 residues. CDR3 sequence (DNA): TGTGCCACTGGACTAGCGGGAGGCCCCTACAATGAGCAGTTCTTC. Its protein product is CATGLAGGPYNEQFF.

The chain joins TRBV24-1 to TRBJ1-2, with 8 bases lining up with TRBD1. With V trimmed by 3 bases and J by 0 bases, 5 bases remained unmatched. Germline values: CDR1 KGHDR, CDR2 SFDVKD. This CDR3 is built from 16 residues. The CDR3 bases are TGTGCCACCAGTGATGGGACAGGAACAGCTAACTATGGCTACACCTTC. This codes for CATSDGTGTANYGYTF.

This clone is a singleton in its sample. The rearrangement links TRBV19 to TRBJ2-1; D not resolved. Looked up from germline, CDR1 is LNHDA and CDR2 is SQIVND (reference sequence). Trimming left V 7 bases short and J 6 bases short, with 13 bases between. CDR3 length equals 13 residues. CDR3 sequence: CASTSVPGNEQFF. CDR3 sequence (DNA): TGTGCCAGTACTTCCGTCCCAGGCAATGAGCAGTTCTTC.

V usage is TRBV9 and J usage is TRBJ1-1; the D gene is possibly TRBD1 (6 bases). The V gene's germline CDR1 is SGDLS and CDR2 YYNGEE. The CDR3 runs to 15 residues. Trimming stripped 0 bases from V and 2 bases from J, with 11 bases between. CDR3 amino acids: CASSVGRGANTEAFF. The CDR3 DNA reads TGTGCCAGCAGCGTAGGCCGGGGGGCCAACACTGAAGCTTTCTTT.

This chain links TRBV19 with TRBJ2-1; 8 nucleotides match TRBD2. Germline assignment: CDR1 LNHDA and CDR2 SQIVND (reference sequence). Trimming at V came to 3 bases and at J to 4 bases, leaving 2 bases not matched to a gene. The CDR3 sequence is 14 residues long. DNA for the CDR3: TGTGCCAGTAGTATTAGCGGGGCTTACAATGAGCAGTTCTTC. It is translated as CASSISGAYNEQFF.

The genes are TRBV3-1 (or the pseudogene TRBV3-2) and TRBJ2-2; D is uncertain. V was pared by 0 bases and J by 4 bases, with 6 bases between. This CDR3 is built from 14 residues. CDR1 and CDR2 from the germline V gene are LGHDT and YNNKEL (reference sequence). This CDR3 is CASSQEGATGELFF. The CDR3 region has the DNA TGTGCCAGCAGCCAAGAAGGAGCCACCGGGGAGCTGTTTTTT.

The V gene is TRBV7-8, the J gene TRBJ1-2; D remains unclear. V lost 5 bases to trimming and J lost 4 bases, with 8 bases between them. CDR3 length equals 12 residues. Germline CDR1 reads SGHVS; CDR2 reads FQNEAQ. The CDR3 DNA follows: TGTGCCAGCAGCCAGATCGTCTATGGCTACACCTTC. Translation: CASSQIVYGYTF.

The chain employs TRBV6-5 and TRBJ2-6; D unresolved. The CDR3 sequence is 16 residues long. Trimming left V 2 bases short and J 0 bases short, with 8 bases between. Germline V gene data show CDR1 as MNHEY and CDR2 as SVGAGI. This chain's CDR3 is CASSYRYPSGANVLTF. CDR3 in DNA: TGTGCCAGCAGTTACCGTTATCCCTCTGGGGCCAACGTCCTGACTTTC.

The gene calls are TRBV15 and TRBJ2-1; D remains unclear. In germline, CDR1 is LNHNV, CDR2 YYDKDF (reference sequence). This CDR3 spans 12 amino acids. V shed 6 bases and J shed 6 bases, with 9 bases lying between them. The CDR3 region has the DNA TGTGCCACCAGTAATCTGGGCAATGAGCAGTTCTTC. Its protein is CATSNLGNEQFF.

The chain joins TRBV6-5 to TRBJ1-6; TRBD1 matches 7 bases. The CDR3 totals 13 residues. In germline, CDR1 is MNHEY, CDR2 SVGAGI. V was pared by 7 bases and J by 7 bases, with 4 bases of the junction left unmatched. The CDR3 DNA sequence: TGTGCCAGCATGGAACAGGGGAATTCACCCCTCCACTTT. Translating it yields CASMEQGNSPLHF.

This chain links TRBV5-6 with TRBJ1-2; D unresolved. From germline, CDR1 is SGHDT and CDR2 YYEEEE. The V end was cut by 4 bases, the J end by 4 bases, with 17 bases between. The CDR3 spans 15 residues. CDR3 sequence (DNA): TGTGCCAGCAGCCCAATGCGCCCCGGTGCCTATGGCTACACCTTC. This sequence encodes CASSPMRPGAYGYTF.

The genes are TRBV6-5 and TRBJ2-1; perhaps TRBD1 as D (5 bases). V was cut by 0 bases and J by 9 bases, with 9 bases left in between. The CDR3 has 13 residues. Germline CDR1 and CDR2: MNHEY and SVGAGI. This chain's CDR3 is CASSYSGVGEQFF. The CDR3 DNA is TGTGCCAGCAGTTACTCAGGGGTTGGTGAGCAGTTCTTC.

The table lists this clone with a count of one. The chain uses TRBV4-2 and TRBJ1-4; 8 bases map to TRBD1. CDR1 and CDR2 (germline): LGHNA, YNFKEQ. Trimming cost V 4 bases and J 1 base; bases outside gene matches: 14. The CDR3 is made up of 19 amino acids. The CDR3 here is CASSPLQGDSPGTNEKLFF. The CDR3 nucleotides read TGTGCCAGCAGCCCCTTACAGGGGGACTCACCGGGAACTAATGAAAAACTGTTTTTT.

The V and J genes are TRBV15 and TRBJ2-3; 7 bases align to TRBD2. V lost 3 bases to trimming and J lost 4 bases; unmatched junction nucleotides: 13. There are 17 residues in the CDR3. The germline CDR1 and CDR2 sequences are LNHNV and YYDKDF (reference sequence). The CDR3 sequence is CATSRRTSMGQADTQYF. CDR3 coding DNA: TGTGCCACCAGCAGGAGGACTAGTATGGGCCAAGCAGATACGCAGTATTTT.

The chain carries TRBV3-1 (or the pseudogene TRBV3-2) and TRBJ2-3; the D gene is possibly TRBD2 (5 bases). CDR3 length equals 14 residues. Germline V gives CDR1 LGHDT, CDR2 YNNKEL (reference sequence). Trimming stripped 10 bases from V and 2 bases from J, with 16 bases between. CDR3 loop: CATARTGITDTQYF. In DNA form, the CDR3 reads TGTGCCACCGCGCGGACTGGGATCACAGATACGCAGTATTTT.

For the CDR3, the DNA is TGTGCCAGCCGGGGATACAATGAGCAGTTCTTC. It codes for CASRGYNEQFF. The gene calls are TRBV4-2 and TRBJ2-1; D is possibly TRBD2 (5 bases). The length of the CDR3 is 11 residues. Trimming removed 8 bases from V and 4 bases from J, with 6 bases in between. The germline gives CDR1 LGHNA, CDR2 YNFKEQ.

The rearrangement joins TRBV4-1 to TRBJ1-1, with TRBD1 matching over 7 bases. The V gene's germline CDR1 is MGHRA and CDR2 YSYEKL. Trimming took 1 base from V and 1 from J; bases not matched to a gene: 3. The CDR3 runs to 15 residues. CDR3 nucleotide sequence: TGCGCCAGCAGCCAAGTGGGACAGCCGAACACTGAAGCTTTCTTT. It encodes CASSQVGQPNTEAFF.

This clone was found a few times. The chain joins TRBV6-5 to TRBJ2-5; D is possibly TRBD1 (5 bases). This CDR3 region has 14 residues. Germline V CDR1 and CDR2: MNHEY, SVGAGI. V was trimmed by 0 bases and J by 1 base, leaving 6 bases between them. The CDR3 nucleotides read TGTGCCAGCAGTTACTCGGACATCCAAGAGACCCAGTACTTC. Encoded protein: CASSYSDIQETQYF.

The rearrangement uses TRBV7-9 and TRBJ1-1; perhaps TRBD1 as D (5 bases). V was trimmed by 4 bases and J by 10 bases, leaving 22 bases between them. From germline, CDR1 is SEHNR and CDR2 FQNEAQ (reference sequence). The CDR3 covers 15 residues. The CDR3 is CASSYKVGRQSRAFF. The CDR3 DNA reads as TGTGCCAGCAGCTACAAGGTGGGGAGACAGTCGAGAGCTTTCTTT.

The rearrangement links TRBV9 to TRBJ1-2; D gene ambiguous. V was shortened by 0 bases and J by 6 bases, with 15 bases between the two germline ends. The CDR3 covers 15 residues. CDR1 SGDLS and CDR2 YYNGEE come from the germline V gene. CDR3 protein: CASSVDVSSPHGYTF. DNA for the CDR3: TGTGCCAGCAGCGTAGATGTTTCATCCCCCCATGGCTACACCTTC.

The chain joins TRBV5-4 to TRBJ1-4; weak D call: TRBD1 (6 bases). Trimming stripped 4 bases from V and 7 bases from J, with 11 bases between. The CDR3 runs 13 residues. Looked up from germline, CDR1 is SGHNT and CDR2 is YYREEE (reference sequence). CDR3 DNA sequence: TGTGCCAGCAGCATCGGACAGCCTGAAAAACTGTTTTTT. This encodes CASSIGQPEKLFF.

The rearrangement uses TRBV10-2 and TRBJ2-1, with D perhaps given as TRBD1 or TRBD2 (5 bases each). Trimming took 7 bases from V and 10 from J, leaving 20 bases between them. Per germline, CDR1 WSHSY and CDR2 SAAADI. The CDR3 loop spans 14 amino acids. The CDR3 loop is CASKEDHPSGEQFF. Here the CDR3 DNA reads TGCGCCAGCAAGGAGGATCACCCTTCAGGGGAGCAGTTCTTC.